This T cell receptor beta chain was sequenced during a study of shared clonotypes between healthy human individuals. The V and J ends lost 4 bases and 0 bases, in that order; junction bases with no gene match: 7. Germline V lookup: CDR1 SGHRS, CDR2 YFSETQ. The CDR3 sequence is 17 residues long. This clone appeared once. The method was immunoSEQ multiplex PCR; TCRdb's version includes in-frame clones alone and lacks a portion of them. Among nearly 2 million clones listed, around 96% were seen once. The naive CD8 fraction comprised CD45RO-negative cells positively selected for CCR7 and excluded terminally differentiated effector memory CD45RA+ cells.

The TCR was taken from a man between 18 and 35 years old in good health. The chain links TRBV5-1 to TRBJ2-2, with TRBD2 matching over 9 bases. Sequencing input: naive CD8+ T cells sorted from blood. In DNA form, the CDR3 reads TGCGCCAGCAGCCCCAGGGTAGCGGGGGCGAACACCGGGGAGCTGTTTTTT. Translating gives CASSPRVAGANTGELFF.